These 10 T cell receptor beta chains share one sample of origin, sequenced in a study of control samples from healthy donors and cancer patients. Sequencing used immunoSEQ multiplex PCR; TCRdb keeps in-frame clones, though not all of them. The sample carries over 200,000 clones, about 80% recorded once. The source material was PBMCs. All receptors derive from a woman aged 55-75 years with lung cancer.

The chain has TRBV7-6 and TRBJ1-1, with 10 bases aligning to TRBD1. Per germline, CDR1 SGHVS and CDR2 FNYEAQ. J lost 7 bases, V lost 5 bases, and 4 bases had no gene match. The CDR3 extends over 13 amino acids. For the CDR3, the DNA is TGTGCCAGCAGCCGGACAGGGGGAAGTGAAGCTTTCTTT. Its translation is CASSRTGGSEAFF.

V is TRBV19 and J is TRBJ1-1; D not resolved. Germline V lookup: CDR1 LNHDA, CDR2 SQIVND (reference sequence). V shed 1 base and J shed 1 base, with 10 bases lying between them. The CDR3 is 15 amino acids. The CDR3 protein is CASSIGPGRNTEAFF. In DNA, the CDR3 is TGTGCCAGTAGTATAGGTCCGGGAAGGAACACTGAAGCTTTCTTT.

On this clone itself: The CDR3 carries no conserved terminal phenylalanine or tryptophan, so it likely arises from a read error. The DNA is left out, because the CDR3 cannot be placed on it with certainty; the CDR3 is given as TCRdb lists it. The CDR3 is CSARGTSGLL. This chain uses TRBV20-1 with TRBJ2-7; TRBD2 was called by the table and not checked on the DNA. The CDR3 spans 10 amino acids, including both terminal residues. Germline CDR1 reads DFQATT; CDR2 reads SNEGSKA (reference sequence).

The chain has TRBV2 and TRBJ1-1, with D hard to call. V shed 6 bases and J shed 1 base, with 15 bases lying between them. This CDR3 spans 15 amino acids. Per germline, CDR1 SNHLY and CDR2 FYNNEI. The CDR3 spells CASSGLGLGNTEAFF. The CDR3 DNA reads TGTGCCAGCAGCGGACTGGGTCTTGGGAACACTGAAGCTTTCTTT.

The chain uses TRBV6-5 and TRBJ2-7, with D unclear. The germline gives CDR1 MNHEY, CDR2 SVGAGI. The CDR3 has 13 residues. V lost 6 bases and J 3 bases, leaving 12 bases between the germline ends. CDR3 bases: TGTGCCAGCAGACGCGGAGTGGGCTACGAGCAGTACTTC. It is translated as CASRRGVGYEQYF.

The chain couples TRBV2 to TRBJ2-3; 12 positions agree with TRBD2. With V trimmed by 6 bases and J by 5 bases, 12 bases remained unmatched. CDR3 length equals 17 residues. Germline V lookup: CDR1 SNHLY, CDR2 FYNNEI. The DNA for the CDR3 is TGTGCCAGCAGCAGGACTAGCGGGGTAGGGCAGAGAGATACGCAGTATTTT. Its protein product is CASSRTSGVGQRDTQYF.

The chain recombines TRBV7-3 with TRBJ2-1; 9 bases align to TRBD2. Germline V gives CDR1 SGHTA, CDR2 FQGTGA. The V segment lost 1 base and the J segment 12 bases; nucleotides outside the gene matches: 7. This CDR3 is built from 14 residues. In nucleotides, the CDR3 is TGTGCCAGCAGCTTAAATAGCGGGAGCCTTGCGCAGTTCTTC. Its protein is CASSLNSGSLAQFF.

V gene TRBV5-1 combines with J gene TRBJ2-7; TRBD2 aligns across 7 bases. The junction had 4 bases not matched to a gene; V was cut back by 5 bases and J by 2 bases. The CDR3 runs to 13 residues. CDR1 SGHRS and CDR2 YFSETQ come from the germline V gene. The CDR3 DNA follows: TGCGCCAGCAGTCGGGGGGAAGCCTACGAGCAGTACTTC. The encoded protein is CASSRGEAYEQYF.

The V and J genes are TRBV5-4 and TRBJ2-1, with 9 bases identical to TRBD1. CDR1 is SGHNT and CDR2 is YYREEE in the germline V gene (reference sequence). There are 15 residues in the CDR3. J was trimmed by 1 base and V by 4 bases; bases with no gene match: 3. In DNA, the CDR3 is TGTGCCAGCAGCCCGGACAGGGGTTCCTACAATGAGCAGTTCTTC. It encodes CASSPDRGSYNEQFF.

The chain couples TRBV7-6 to TRBJ2-5, with D perhaps TRBD1 or TRBD2 (6 bases each). The germline V gene encodes CDR1 SGHVS and CDR2 FNYEAQ. V gave up 5 bases and J gave up 5 bases, with 21 bases separating them. The CDR3 runs 16 residues. The CDR3 spells CASSHTPGGSTETQYF. The CDR3 DNA is TGTGCCAGCAGCCACACGCCCGGGGGCTCAACTGAGACCCAGTACTTC.